This TCR beta chain was documented in a study of lymphopenia after photon versus proton radiotherapy. Turning to this clone: Antigen specificity is unknown.

Trimming shortened V by 6 bases and J by 1 base, and 16 bases separated the two germline ends. CDR3 length: 16 residues. The V gene's germline CDR1 is SEHNR and CDR2 FQNEAQ (reference sequence). Study results and limitations: Under photons, naive T cells and diversity fell while effector/memory populations rose. After the lymphocyte nadir, photon-treated repertoires showed oligoclonal expansion, especially of CD8+ Temra cells. Authors raise, but do not show, better survival with proton therapy. A bigger post-nadir fall in TCR diversity correlated inversely with survival time in deceased patients.

Assay: immunoSEQ multiplex PCR; the TCRdb copy retains only in-frame clones and omits some. The sample includes some 25,000 clones, less than 90% of them seen just once. This TCR was recovered from a woman aged 45-59 years with pancreatic cancer. The starting material was peripheral blood, obtained from a patient treated with photon-based radiotherapy. The chain links TRBV7-9 to TRBJ1-3; D is unclear. The CDR3 DNA reads as TGTGCCAGCAGTACCAAGGCAAGCCCTTCTGGAAACACCATATATTTT. Protein: CASSTKASPSGNTIYF.